This passage covers 29 T cell receptor beta chains from one sample sequenced in a study of shared clonotypes between healthy human individuals. Profiling relied on immunoSEQ multiplex PCR, and the TCRdb table lists in-frame clones only, not all of them. The sample lists 1,100,000 or so clones, more than 75% seen once, with 0.5% to 0.6% in the top ten. Sequencing was done on a sample of memory CD4+ T cells from PBMCs. Subset defined: CD45RA-negative fraction. The receptors originated from a man between 18 and 29 years old in good health. Some clones in this sample may be carry-over from other donors' samples.

The chain uses TRBV9 and TRBJ2-7, with 11 positions matching TRBD1. Germline CDR1 reads SGDLS; CDR2 reads YYNGEE. V lost 3 bases to trimming and J lost 7 bases; unmatched junction nucleotides: 9. The CDR3 is 15 amino acids. CDR3 nucleotide sequence: TGTGCCAGCAGCGCAGGGGGACAGGGGGTTCGTGAGCAGTACTTC. It translates to CASSAGGQGVREQYF. Based on the CDR3 plus reference TRBV9 and TRBJ2-7, the full variable domain is DSGVTQTPKHLITATGQRVTLRCSPRSGDLSVYWYQQSLDQGLQFLIQYYNGEERAKGNILERFSAQQFPDLHSELNLSSLELGDSALYFCASSAGGQGVREQYFGPGTRLTVT.

Turning to this clone: Relative to the germline gene, one junction end is altered; a read error may explain this. The chain is built from TRBV9 and TRBJ2-7; D is unclear. Germline values: CDR1 SGDLS, CDR2 YYNGEE. The length of the CDR3 is 10 residues. The CDR3 region has the DNA TGTGCCAGCAGCGTAGTCCCCGGCCGCTTC. Translating gives CASSVVPGRF.

Points on this clone: A much bigger clone sits one base away, suggesting this may be a read error. Other DNA sequences within the sample encode an identical CDR3. The rearrangement uses TRBV27 and TRBJ1-1, with TRBD1 matching over 7 bases. Germline lookup yields CDR1 MNHEY and CDR2 SMNVEV (reference sequence). The CDR3 length is 14 residues. CDR3 in amino acids: CATIGISGGTEAFF. The CDR3 bases are TGCGCCACCATTGGGATTTCAGGGGGCACTGAAGCTTTCTTT.

The CDR3 DNA sequence: TGTGCCAGCAGCTGGGGGGCTAGCTCCTATAATTCACCCCTCCACTTT. Translation: CASSWGASSYNSPLHF. V gene TRBV5-6 combines with J gene TRBJ1-6; a possible D gene is TRBD1 (6 bases). Trimming left V 3 bases short and J 0 bases short, with 10 bases between. There are 16 residues in the CDR3. Germline V CDR1 and CDR2: SGHDT, YYEEEE.

The chain recombines TRBV6-5 with TRBJ1-2; D unclear. This CDR3 region has 13 residues. Germline V gene sequence: CDR1 MNHEY, CDR2 SVGAGI. The V end was cut by 0 bases, the J end by 3 bases, with 5 bases between. This CDR3 is CASSYSKDYGYTF. CDR3 sequence (DNA): TGTGCCAGCAGTTACTCTAAAGACTATGGCTACACCTTC.

The chain recombines TRBV19 with TRBJ2-2; maybe TRBD2 (5 bases). The germline gives CDR1 LNHDA, CDR2 SQIVND (reference sequence). The length of the CDR3 is 11 residues. V lost 8 bases to trimming and J lost 7 bases, with 8 bases between them. The CDR3 region has the DNA TGTGCCAGTTCTAGCCGCGGGGAGCTGTTTTTT. Its protein product is CASSSRGELFF.

A word on this clone: Other DNA sequences from this sample encode an identical CDR3 as well. The chain recombines TRBV5-1 with TRBJ2-1; unclear D gene. CDR1 and CDR2 from the germline V gene are SGHRS and YFSETQ. There are 13 residues in the CDR3. V shed 3 bases and J shed 0 bases, with 4 bases lying between them. In DNA, the CDR3 is TGCGCCAGCAGCTGGGACTCCTACAATGAGCAGTTCTTC. Protein sequence: CASSWDSYNEQFF.

This clone occurred a few times. A junction boundary mismatches the germline segment, possibly from a read error. The V gene is TRBV2, the J gene TRBJ2-1; D is unclear. The CDR3 is 12 residues long. CDR1 and CDR2 from the germline V gene are SNHLY and FYNNEI. CDR3 nucleotides: TGTGCCAGCAGGGAAGCAGTCAATGAGCAGTTCTTC. Its translation is CASREAVNEQFF.

The gene calls are TRBV11-1 and TRBJ2-2, with TRBD2 as a possible D gene (6 bases). This CDR3 comprises 14 residues. In germline, CDR1 is SGHAT, CDR2 FQDESV (reference sequence). V lost 6 bases to trimming and J lost 4 bases, with 12 bases between them. The DNA of the CDR3 is TGTGCCAGCAGATCTCTCGGGGGCACCGGGGAGCTGTTTTTT. This encodes CASRSLGGTGELFF.

The chain employs TRBV5-1 and TRBJ2-5, with D possibly TRBD2 on 5 matching bases. The CDR3 has 14 residues. Germline V gene data show CDR1 as SGHRS and CDR2 as YFSETQ. V was pared by 5 bases and J by 3 bases, with 14 bases between. CDR3 coding DNA: TGCGCCAGCAGGAGCGGCATATCAGAAGAGACCCAGTACTTC. It specifies CASRSGISEETQYF.

Many counts were recorded for this clone. The chain uses TRBV18 and TRBJ1-2, with D perhaps matching TRBD1 (5 bases). The CDR3 totals 13 residues. Germline values: CDR1 KGHSH, CDR2 LQKENI. V was trimmed by 5 bases and J by 6 bases, leaving 13 bases between them. The CDR3: CASSAGTDDGYTF. Written as DNA, the CDR3 is TGTGCCAGCTCAGCCGGGACGGACGATGGCTACACCTTC.

The J gene is TRBJ1-2, the V gene TRBV18; D is undetermined. Per the germline V gene, CDR1 is KGHSH and CDR2 is LQKENI. Trimming pared 3 bases from V and 2 bases from J, leaving 13 bases between. This CDR3 comprises 15 residues. The CDR3 sequence is CASSPRAADNYGYTF. CDR3 nucleotides: TGTGCCAGCTCACCTCGGGCGGCGGACAACTATGGCTACACCTTC.

The chain joins TRBV21-1 to TRBJ1-1. TRBV21-1 has pseudogene status. The length of the CDR3 is 19 residues. The CDR3 reads CASSTRHIPRGEINTEAFF. The CDR3 DNA reads as TGTGCCAGCAGCACACGGCACATCCCCCGGGGGGAAATAAACACTGAAGCTTTCTTT.

CDR3 DNA: TGTGCCAGCAGCCAAGGTGGGACAGGGGGACTCTCGGTGTCCGGCTACACCTTC. Translating gives CASSQGGTGGLSVSGYTF. J is TRBJ1-2 and V is TRBV14; 11 bases align to TRBD1. CDR1 SGHDN and CDR2 FVKESK come from the germline V gene. The CDR3 runs to 18 residues. The ends lost 1 base at V and 8 bases at J; junction bases unmatched: 15.

The chain has TRBV6-5 and TRBJ1-1, with D perhaps TRBD1 (5 bases). In germline, CDR1 is MNHEY, CDR2 SVGAGI. CDR3 length: 14 residues. The V end was cut by 7 bases, the J end by 3 bases, with 15 bases between. CDR3 nucleotides: TGTGCCAGCATTAAACTAGGGGTCGACACTGAAGCTTTCTTT. Translated, it gives CASIKLGVDTEAFF.

The V gene is TRBV6-5, the J gene TRBJ1-2; 9 bases fit TRBD1. V trimming: 6 bases; J trimming: 5 bases; junction bases outside the gene matches: 7. CDR1 is MNHEY and CDR2 is SVGAGI in the germline V gene. The CDR3 contains 14 residues. The CDR3 DNA follows: TGTGCCAGCAGCAGACAGGGGGGGGCTTATGGCTACACCTTC. Translating gives CASSRQGGAYGYTF.

The chain uses TRBV5-8 and TRBJ1-1; D not certain. CDR3 size: 13 residues. Trimming left V 4 bases short and J 5 bases short, with 12 bases between. Germline CDR1 and CDR2: SGHTS and YDEGEE. Here the CDR3 reads CASSLLQGTEAFF. The CDR3, as DNA: TGTGCCAGCAGCCTTCTTCAAGGGACTGAAGCTTTCTTT.

V gene TRBV28 combines with J gene TRBJ1-1, with D possibly matching TRBD1 (5 bases). CDR1 and CDR2 from the germline V gene are MDHEN and SYDVKM. V lost 6 bases, J lost 4 bases, and 21 bases lay in between. The CDR3 runs to 16 residues. The CDR3 bases are TGTGCCAGCAGCGGACCGGGAGAGGGGCTGGGCACTGAAGCTTTCTTT. Its translation is CASSGPGEGLGTEAFF.

This chain joins TRBV28 and TRBJ2-3, with 7 bases matching TRBD2. The CDR3 has 14 amino acids. Germline V gene lookup returns CDR1 MDHEN and CDR2 SYDVKM. J was trimmed by 2 bases and V by 2 bases; bases with no gene match: 1. The CDR3 here is CASSLAGVTDTQYF. The CDR3 nucleotides are TGTGCCAGCAGTTTAGCGGGAGTCACAGATACGCAGTATTTT.

V usage is TRBV4-1 and J usage is TRBJ2-1, with D possibly matching TRBD1 (6 bases). The V gene's germline CDR1 is MGHRA and CDR2 YSYEKL. The CDR3 has 14 amino acids. V lost 2 bases and J lost 6, with 11 bases in between. CDR3 in amino acids: CASSQPTGRNEQFF. The CDR3 region has the DNA TGCGCCAGCAGCCAACCCACAGGGCGCAATGAGCAGTTCTTC.

The V and J genes are TRBV10-3 and TRBJ2-1, with TRBD2 matching 8 bases. The V gene end was trimmed by 8 bases and the J gene end by 1 base; junction bases not matched to a gene: 4. This CDR3 is 14 amino acids long. Per germline, CDR1 ENHRY and CDR2 SYGVKD. The chain's CDR3 is CAISGGKSYNEQFF. The CDR3 coding sequence is TGTGCCATCTCGGGGGGGAAATCCTACAATGAGCAGTTCTTC.

The chain has TRBV18 and TRBJ1-1, with TRBD1 identical over 7 bases. After removal of 3 bases from V and 5 bases from J, the junction contained 3 bases not matched to a gene. CDR1 is KGHSH and CDR2 is LQKENI in the germline V gene. CDR3 length: 13 residues. CDR3 nucleotides: TGTGCCAGCTCACCCAGGGGGGTGACTGAAGCTTTCTTT. Amino acid sequence: CASSPRGVTEAFF.

The chain combines TRBV28 with TRBJ2-4; 8 positions agree with TRBD2. In germline, CDR1 is MDHEN, CDR2 SYDVKM. The CDR3 has 16 amino acids. Trimming removed 5 bases from V and 7 bases from J; junction bases left unmatched: 13. The CDR3 region has the DNA TGTGCCAGCAGTACTATGGGGGCCGGGACTAGGAACATTCAGTACTTC. Translated: CASSTMGAGTRNIQYF.

V usage is TRBV5-1 and J usage is TRBJ1-4; tentative D call: TRBD1 (5 bases). This CDR3 is built from 15 residues. The germline V and J ends were trimmed by 3 bases and 4 bases, with 13 bases remaining between them. The germline CDR1 and CDR2 sequences are SGHRS and YFSETQ. Written as DNA, the CDR3 is TGCGCCAGCAGCTCAGGGACGGATTATAATGAAAAACTGTTTTTT. Amino acids: CASSSGTDYNEKLFF.

This clone has just a few counts. The rearrangement links TRBV5-1 to TRBJ1-1; D not certain. Trimming took 4 bases from V and 6 from J, leaving 13 bases between them. The CDR3 consists of 13 residues. Germline loops: CDR1 SGHRS, CDR2 YFSETQ. The CDR3 nucleotides read TGCGCCAGCAGCCAGAATGAGAGGGCTGAAGCTTTCTTT. It codes for CASSQNERAEAFF.

The CDR3 nucleotides are TGCGCCAGCAGCACGGGGACAGGTCCCAATCAGCCCCAGCATTTT. Encoded protein: CASSTGTGPNQPQHF. J is TRBJ1-5 and V is TRBV5-1; TRBD1 agrees at 8 bases. The germline CDR1 and CDR2 sequences are SGHRS and YFSETQ. With V trimmed by 4 bases and J by 3 bases, 6 bases remained unmatched. The CDR3 runs 15 residues.

This rearrangement joins TRBV5-1 to TRBJ2-6, with D uncertain. Germline V gene data show CDR1 as SGHRS and CDR2 as YFSETQ. The CDR3 is 15 residues long. V was trimmed by 3 bases and J by 3 bases, leaving 10 bases between them. The CDR3 sequence is CASSSTTGGANVLTF. DNA for the CDR3: TGCGCCAGCAGCTCGACGACCGGTGGGGCCAACGTCCTGACTTTC. The full variable domain, with the rest looked up from reference TRBV5-1 and TRBJ2-6, is KAGVTQTPRYLIKTRGQQVTLSCSPISGHRSVSWYQQTPGQGLQFLFEYFSETQRNKGNFPGRFSGRQFSNSRSEMNVSTLELGDSALYLCASSSTTGGANVLTFGAGSRLTVL.

The chain joins TRBV2 to TRBJ2-7; 9 bases map to TRBD1. From germline, CDR1 is SNHLY and CDR2 FYNNEI. With 6 bases clipped from V and 7 bases from J, the junction kept 16 bases outside the gene matches. The CDR3 has 16 amino acids. The CDR3 nucleotides are TGTGCCAGCAGCCCCCCTAGGGGACAGGGCTCAGGGGAGCAGTACTTC. Protein sequence: CASSPPRGQGSGEQYF.

Comment on this clone: Other nucleotide sequences from this sample produce the same CDR3. DNA of the CDR3: TGTGCCAGCAGTGTGTCCAGGGTCAATCAGCCCCAGCATTTT. Translating it yields CASSVSRVNQPQHF. The chain employs TRBV2 and TRBJ1-5; D perhaps matches TRBD1 (5 bases). Germline V gene data show CDR1 as SNHLY and CDR2 as FYNNEI. V shed 4 bases and J shed 3 bases, with 10 bases lying between them. This CDR3 comprises 14 residues.